Below, one T cell receptor beta chain is given with its context. What this receptor recognizes is not known. Nothing much larger sits one base from this clone, and base qualities are not available. What this sample's time point label stands for: baseline before first vaccination. Samples from vaccinated people were obtained from the UK trials COV001 and COV002, which included a single-blind randomized controlled phase 2/3 trial of AZD1222 (ChAdOx1 nCoV-19) in healthy adults. Trial participant PBMC samples were collected at day 0 and day 28 after the second dose for TCRbeta chain sequencing. The CDR3 regions of human TCRbeta chains were analyzed by immunosequencing. The study's own analysis went as follows. TCRs in the repertoires were matched against a reference library of SARS-CoV-2-specific TCRs that had been generated with the MIRA antigen-specificity platform. Breadth was defined as the fraction of unique TCRs that were SARS-CoV-2-associated. Depth was defined as the fraction of total T cells that were SARS-CoV-2-associated. Each spike-specific TCR was assigned to its reactive spike region and to a CD4 or CD8 class using the MIRA data. Log10-transformed breadth and depth values were compared by one-way ANOVA with Sidak's multiple comparisons tests. TCRdb mirrors the immuneACCESS table, restricted to in-frame sequences. Some clones are absent from its copies; in checked studies, under half trace to an unresolved V gene, and the reason for the others is unknown. V and J calls and clone size are those listed in that table; D and trimming were worked out from the DNA. For this sample there are around 140,000 clones; over 85% appear just once. The ten largest clones add up to about 5.5% of the sample.

A distance of 9 bases separates the germline ends of V and J, which lose 2 bases and 0 bases respectively. From a lookup of the germline V gene, CDR1 and CDR2 are SGHTA and FQGNSA. The CDR3 measures 15 amino acids from cysteine to phenylalanine. Only CDR3 DNA remains: 45 bases, in frame from the first base. This entry is derived from a study of T cell responses to AZD1222 COVID-19 vaccine (dated by TCRdb to about 2021). A note on the overall study: AZD1222 recipients given second doses at about 4 weeks or at about 12 weeks were pooled, since spike-specific TCR depth and breadth were not found to differ between the two schedules. TCR sequencing covered some 240 trial participants: about 210 given two doses of AZD1222 and 26 given two doses of MenACWY control vaccine. Trial participants were enrolled into age subgroups of 18-55, 56-69 and 70-plus years, which contained roughly 150, 30 and 60 TCR-sequenced participants, respectively.

The full study reports these points: Participants were mostly white British, with more females than males. The authors suggested clonal diversity may have been underestimated. In the small 56-69-year group, the increase in depth fell short of significance, most likely because of low power. Conclusions about previously exposed vaccinees were limited because only six AZD1222 recipients were SARS-CoV-2 seropositive at baseline. Because no day 14 peak-response samples were available, repertoires were characterized only after the peak T cell response. Epitopes outside the regions mutated in the B.1.351 and B.1.1.7 variants were reportedly recognized by nearly half of the unique spike-specific TCRs. Vaccine-associated CD4 TCRs spanned the whole spike protein, with dominant responses in regions 160-218 and 743-854. After two AZD1222 doses, both the breadth and the depth of spike-specific TCRs were significantly higher than at day 0 and than in MenACWY recipients.

Recombination connected TRBV7-2 to TRBJ2-3; the D gene remains uncertain. This clonotype originated in an adult in good health. The source material was peripheral blood, sampled on day 0 of AZD1222 vaccination. The CDR3 here reads CASSLQVYSTDTQYF. The sequence in DNA is TGTGCCAGCAGCTTACAGGTGTACAGCACAGATACGCAGTATTTT. This CDR3, with the reference TRBV7-2 and TRBJ2-3 proteins standing in past its ends, gives the full variable domain GAGVSQSPSNKVTEKGKDVELRCDPISGHTALYWYRQSLGQGLEFLIYFQGNSAPDKSGLPSDRFSAERTGGSVSTLTIQRTQQEDSAVYLCASSLQVYSTDTQYFGPGTRLTVL.